This T cell receptor beta chain was sequenced for a study of a mutant IDH1 vaccine in newly diagnosed glioma. Looking at the study overall: In some groups vaccination began 4-6 weeks post-radiotherapy; others received it with temozolomide. Earlier treatment was radiotherapy, temozolomide, or both, with most getting both.

Profiled with immunoSEQ multiplex PCR; TCRdb holds only in-frame clones, not every one. There are roughly 12,000 clones in the sample; about nine tenths occur only once, and more than 4.5% lies in the top ten. Study outcomes and limitations: Pseudoprogression looked unconnected to shifts in top peripheral T cell clonotypes.

In the case of this clone: Its matching antigen is unknown.

Time point of the sample: week 5, during vaccination. Every vaccination contained 300 ug of the mutant IDH1 20-mer peptide and was paired with topical imiquimod. This receptor was taken from a woman aged 40 to 49 with glioma. Some clones in this sample may be carry-over from other donors' samples. Sequencing used PBMCs, obtained from a glioma patient whose treatment included an IDH1 peptide vaccine.

The CDR3: CASTLRRPTGTTYNEQFF. Written as DNA, the CDR3 is TGTGCCAGCACCTTAAGAAGACCAACAGGGACAACCTACAATGAGCAGTTCTTC. This sequence joins TRBV27 and TRBJ2-1; possibly TRBD1 for D (6 bases). Looked up from germline, CDR1 is MNHEY and CDR2 is SMNVEV (reference sequence). Trimming stripped 7 bases from V and 2 bases from J, with 24 bases between. The CDR3 extends over 18 amino acids.